The present T cell receptor beta chain was sequenced within a study of monozygotic twins with inflammatory bowel disease. Study-level results: Concordant and discordant twins showed no difference in repertoire similarity, possibly from limited power.

There are 14 residues in the CDR3. The germline V gene has CDR1 SGHRS and CDR2 YFSETQ. Molecular identifiers with 6-nucleotide sample barcodes were added during cDNA synthesis via template switching. Reprocessing the 5' RACE reads, TCRdb reports a single entry for every CDR3 protein and omits DNA. The sample data list about 160,000 distinct CDR3 sequences. Worth noting for this clonotype: Its antigen remains unidentified.

The origin of this receptor is a human donor with ulcerative colitis or Crohn's disease, or a healthy co-twin of an affected twin (not recorded which). Sequenced: blood. The V call is TRBV5-1, the J call TRBJ2-1; TCRdb returns TRBD1, unconfirmable since there is no DNA. The CDR3 here is CASSFSGGVNEQFF.